This entry lists 16 T cell receptor beta chains sequenced from one sample in a study of post-analysis software for immune sequencing data. The study, taken as a whole, reports: Higher frequency in patients than in controls was seen for roughly five TRBV segments, with TRBV5-6, TRBV5-1 and TRBV20-1 among them.

TCR beta cDNA libraries had unique molecular identifiers. TCRdb re-called the PCR reads with MiXCR, one entry per CDR3 protein. The data hold hundreds of thousands of distinct CDR3 sequences, with around 47% observed a single time. These receptors have no identified antigens. The material sequenced was blood. Receptors originate from a girl between 10 and 17 years old with multiple sclerosis.

CDR3 loop: CASSGADRAYGYTF. CDR3 DNA: TGTGCCAGCAGTGGGGCGGACAGGGCTTATGGCTACACCTTC. The chain recombines TRBV2 with TRBJ1-2, with 8 bases identical to TRBD1. This CDR3 is built from 14 residues. Germline loops: CDR1 SNHLY, CDR2 FYNNEI. Trimming at V came to 4 bases and at J to 5 bases, leaving 6 bases not matched to a gene.

This clonotype came up a few times. The chain links TRBV12-3 or TRBV12-4 to TRBJ2-1; maybe TRBD1 (6 bases). The CDR3 spans 16 residues. V lost 1 base and J 0 bases, leaving 10 bases between the germline ends. The CDR3 bases are TGTGCCAGCAGTTTAGGGACCAGGGGCTCCTACAATGAGCAGTTCTTC. This encodes CASSLGTRGSYNEQFF.

The chain combines TRBV6-6 with TRBJ2-2; D may be TRBD2 (5 bases). Trimming shortened V by 7 bases and J by 6 bases, and 12 bases separated the two germline ends. CDR3 length: 13 residues. Germline V gene data show CDR1 as MNHNY and CDR2 as SVGAGI (reference sequence). The chain's CDR3 is CASIFDSAGELFF. The CDR3 DNA reads as TGTGCCAGCATATTCGATAGCGCCGGGGAGCTGTTTTTT.

This clonotype was recorded at least ten times. The rearrangement links TRBV13 to TRBJ2-1; unclear D gene. V gave up 0 bases and J gave up 8 bases, with 2 bases separating them. This CDR3 comprises 11 residues. The germline V gene has CDR1 PRHDT and CDR2 FYEKMQ (reference sequence). The CDR3 sequence: CASSLGDEQFF. Here the CDR3 DNA reads TGTGCCAGCAGCTTAGGGGATGAGCAGTTCTTC.

The J gene is TRBJ2-1, the V gene TRBV12-3 or TRBV12-4; D perhaps matches TRBD2 (5 bases). CDR3 size: 16 residues. Trimming took off 5 bases at V and 1 base at J, with 15 bases between the two ends. The CDR3 sequence is CASSPWTQRSYNEQFF. For the CDR3, the DNA is TGTGCCAGCAGTCCCTGGACTCAACGGTCCTACAATGAGCAGTTCTTC.

This chain joins TRBV6-1 and TRBJ2-3, with D possibly matching TRBD2 (5 bases). Germline V gene lookup returns CDR1 MNHNS and CDR2 SASEGT. The CDR3 sequence is 14 residues long. The ends were cut back, 5 bases at V and 5 bases at J, with 14 bases in the middle. Here the CDR3 reads CASSPRPREDTQYF. CDR3 bases: TGTGCCAGCAGTCCTAGGCCGAGGGAAGATACGCAGTATTTT.

This clonotype was recorded many times. The rearrangement links TRBV10-2 to TRBJ2-4, with D perhaps TRBD2 (6 bases). V lost 5 bases and J lost 7, with 12 bases in between. The CDR3 is 13 amino acids. From germline, CDR1 is WSHSY and CDR2 SAAADI. The CDR3 spells CASSNPSVNIQYF. CDR3 coding DNA: TGCGCCAGCAGTAACCCTAGCGTGAACATTCAGTACTTC.

The chain recombines TRBV4-2 with TRBJ2-3, with 8 bases matching TRBD2. V gave up 3 bases and J gave up 2 bases; unmatched junction bases: 7. The CDR3 runs 16 residues. CDR1 is LGHNA and CDR2 is YNFKEQ in the germline V gene. The CDR3 spells CASSHPGGSSTDTQYF. The CDR3 region has the DNA TGTGCCAGCAGCCACCCGGGGGGGTCCTCCACAGATACGCAGTATTTT.

The chain couples TRBV7-6 to TRBJ2-7; 9 nucleotides align to TRBD2. The CDR3 extends over 18 amino acids. V trimming: 1 base; J trimming: 2 bases; junction bases outside the gene matches: 12. Germline assignment: CDR1 SGHVS and CDR2 FNYEAQ. As DNA, the CDR3 is TGTGCCAGCAGCTTAGAAGGTGTGGCTAGCGGGACTCCCTACGAGCAGTACTTC. Its translation: CASSLEGVASGTPYEQYF. Complete variable domain (other parts from reference TRBV7-6 and TRBJ2-7): GAGVSQSPRYKVTKRGQDVALRCDPISGHVSLYWYRQALGQGPEFLTYFNYEAQQDKSGLPNDRFSAERPEGSISTLTIQRTEQRDSAMYRCASSLEGVASGTPYEQYFGPGTRLTVT.

This clonotype appeared a few times. J is TRBJ1-2 and V is TRBV12-3 or TRBV12-4; D gene ambiguous. Deletions cut 11 bases from V and 2 bases from J, with 12 bases between. The CDR3 has 12 amino acids. This chain's CDR3 is CASTGINYGYTF. DNA for the CDR3: TGTGCCTCAACGGGGATCAACTATGGCTACACCTTC.

For the CDR3, the DNA is TGTGCCAGCAGCGCCTTGGGGACCGATAATTCACCCCTCCACTTT. As protein: CASSALGTDNSPLHF. V and J are TRBV9 and TRBJ1-6, with D possibly being TRBD1 (5 bases). The CDR3 contains 15 residues. V dropped 3 bases and J dropped 5 bases, with 12 bases sitting between them. Germline CDR1 is SGDLS and CDR2 is YYNGEE.

The chain couples TRBV6-1 to TRBJ2-7; 13 bases line up with TRBD2. The CDR3 sequence is 15 residues long. Germline V lookup: CDR1 MNHNS, CDR2 SASEGT. The J segment lost 6 bases and the V segment lost 6 bases, leaving 8 bases of the junction unmatched. CDR3 DNA: TGTGCCAGCAGGAGGACTAGCGGGAGTTGGGGCGAGCAGTACTTC. It is translated as CASRRTSGSWGEQYF.

This clonotype was counted a few times. The rearrangement joins TRBV7-2 to TRBJ1-2; 7 positions agree with TRBD1. Per the germline V gene, CDR1 is SGHTA and CDR2 is FQGNSA. The ends lost 5 bases at V and 6 bases at J; junction bases unmatched: 6. The CDR3 covers 13 residues. The CDR3 sequence is CASSPGTVHGYTF. The CDR3 DNA reads TGTGCCAGCAGCCCCGGGACAGTCCATGGCTACACCTTC.

Ten or more counts support this clonotype. V is TRBV4-2 and J is TRBJ2-7; tentatively, D is TRBD1 or TRBD2 (6 bases each). Germline assignment: CDR1 LGHNA and CDR2 YNFKEQ. The CDR3 covers 15 residues. With 6 bases removed from V and 6 bases from J, the gap between germline ends came to 21 bases. CDR3 residues: CASRGGSGSTGEQYF. The CDR3 region has the DNA TGTGCCAGCAGGGGGGGCAGCGGGTCTACTGGCGAGCAGTACTTC.

The chain couples TRBV29-1 to TRBJ1-1, with 7 bases matching TRBD1. V shed 6 bases, J shed 0 bases, and the junction held 4 bases outside the gene matches. Germline CDR1 reads SQVTM; CDR2 reads ANQGSEA. The CDR3 sequence is 13 residues long. The CDR3, as DNA: TGCAGCGTGGCAACAGGGGTGAACACTGAAGCTTTCTTT. Amino acid sequence: CSVATGVNTEAFF.

V usage is TRBV4-2 and J usage is TRBJ2-7, with D maybe TRBD1 (5 bases). There are 15 residues in the CDR3. Trimming cost V 3 bases and J 3 bases, with 15 bases left between them. Germline assignment: CDR1 LGHNA and CDR2 YNFKEQ. CDR3 in amino acids: CASSQGPGDLYEQYF. In DNA form, the CDR3 reads TGTGCCAGCAGCCAGGGGCCCGGAGACCTCTACGAGCAGTACTTC.